The next 9 T cell receptor beta chains were all read from a single sample in a study of CD8+ T cells in alopecia areata. Extraction of RNA preceded its reverse transcription into cDNA, which served as the sequencing template. Some clones are missing from TCRdb's copy, which holds only in-frame ones; the method was immunoSEQ multiplex PCR. The data hold about 5,700 clones, with approximately 60% observed a single time. Patients with alopecia areata provided lesional scalp punch biopsies as well as peripheral blood. The sample was skin, taken at week 0. The receptors here all came from a human donor with alopecia areata.

This clone was picked up one time. The rearrangement uses TRBV5-5 and TRBJ2-5; D is uncertain. Germline loops: CDR1 SGHKS, CDR2 YYEKEE (reference sequence). Trimming took 2 bases from V and 5 from J, leaving 7 bases between them. The CDR3 sequence is 12 residues long. DNA for the CDR3: TGTGCCAGCAGCTTCGGGCCGGAGACCCAGTACTTC. Residues: CASSFGPETQYF.

The chain links TRBV7-9 to TRBJ2-4; no clear D. Trimming removed 6 bases at V and 6 bases at J, with 24 bases between. The CDR3 loop spans 17 amino acids. CDR1 and CDR2 (germline): SEHNR, FQNEAQ (reference sequence). The CDR3 reads CASSLEYGQPGGNIQYF. The CDR3 coding sequence is TGTGCCAGCAGTCTAGAGTACGGGCAACCCGGCGGAAACATTCAGTACTTC.

Relative to its sample, this clone is large. This same CDR3 is encoded by further DNA sequences in the sample. The chain has TRBV6-5 and TRBJ2-1, with D tentatively TRBD1 (5 bases). The CDR3 is made up of 14 amino acids. From germline, CDR1 is MNHEY and CDR2 SVGAGI. The V end lost 0 bases, the J end lost 7 bases, and 10 bases lay between the germline ends. DNA of the CDR3: TGTGCCAGCAGTTACTCGGGCAGGGTGAATGAGCAGTTCTTC. The encoded protein is CASSYSGRVNEQFF.

J is TRBJ1-1 and V is TRBV4-1, with D maybe TRBD1 (6 bases). Germline V gene lookup returns CDR1 MGHRA and CDR2 YSYEKL. The germline V and J ends were trimmed by 0 bases and 1 base, with 18 bases remaining between them. The CDR3 length is 18 residues. The DNA for the CDR3 is TGCGCCAGCAGCCAAGATAGGAGGAGGAAGACAGGGAACACTGAAGCTTTCTTT. Translation: CASSQDRRRKTGNTEAFF.

This clone has only a few counts. The chain combines TRBV6-1 with TRBJ1-1; possible D gene TRBD1, 6 bases. CDR1 MNHNS and CDR2 SASEGT come from the germline V gene. The CDR3 length is 14 residues. With 2 bases removed from V and 11 bases from J, the gap between germline ends came to 18 bases. In nucleotides, the CDR3 is TGTGCCAGCAGTGAAAGGGGGGGAGGATCGGGCGCTTTCTTT. It translates to CASSERGGGSGAFF.

This clone was picked up a small number of times. The V gene is TRBV6-4, the J gene TRBJ2-3, with 8 bases fitting TRBD2. Germline V gene data show CDR1 as MRHNA and CDR2 as SNTAGT. J was trimmed by 0 bases and V by 3 bases; bases with no gene match: 2. This CDR3 contains 15 residues. In DNA form, the CDR3 reads TGTGCCAGCAGTGAACGGGGGGGAAGCACAGATACGCAGTATTTT. This sequence encodes CASSERGGSTDTQYF.

A word on this clone: The junction does not match germline at one end; this may be a read error. V is TRBV5-1 and J is TRBJ2-5, with TRBD2 as a possible D gene (7 bases). Germline V gives CDR1 SGHRS, CDR2 YFSETQ. This CDR3 is built from 15 residues. This CDR3 reads CASSLVGGLQETQYF. The DNA of the CDR3 is TGCGCCAGCAGTTTGGTCGGGGGGCTCCAAGAGACCCAGTACTTC.

J is TRBJ1-6 and V is TRBV19; D is possibly TRBD1 (5 bases). Trimming removed 9 bases at V and 9 bases at J, with 18 bases between. Germline assignment: CDR1 LNHDA and CDR2 SQIVND (reference sequence). CDR3 length: 14 residues. The CDR3 sequence: CASRSRVPGSPLHF. DNA for the CDR3: TGTGCCAGCAGATCCAGGGTGCCAGGTTCACCCCTCCACTTT. Using reference TRBV19 and TRBJ1-6 for the parts outside the CDR3, the full variable domain is DGGITQSPKYLFRKEGQNVTLSCEQNLNHDAMYWYRQDPGQGLRLIYYSQIVNDFQKGDIAEGYSVSREKKESFPLTVTSAQKNPTAFYLCASRSRVPGSPLHFGNGTRLTVT.

This sequence joins TRBV9 and TRBJ1-3; D ambiguous. This CDR3 region has 19 residues. Germline values: CDR1 SGDLS, CDR2 YYNGEE. Trimming removed 4 bases at V and 0 bases at J, with 23 bases between. This CDR3 reads CASSLFSRVAATSGNTIYF. For the CDR3, the DNA is TGTGCCAGCAGCTTGTTTTCGCGTGTCGCCGCTACCTCTGGAAACACCATATATTTT.